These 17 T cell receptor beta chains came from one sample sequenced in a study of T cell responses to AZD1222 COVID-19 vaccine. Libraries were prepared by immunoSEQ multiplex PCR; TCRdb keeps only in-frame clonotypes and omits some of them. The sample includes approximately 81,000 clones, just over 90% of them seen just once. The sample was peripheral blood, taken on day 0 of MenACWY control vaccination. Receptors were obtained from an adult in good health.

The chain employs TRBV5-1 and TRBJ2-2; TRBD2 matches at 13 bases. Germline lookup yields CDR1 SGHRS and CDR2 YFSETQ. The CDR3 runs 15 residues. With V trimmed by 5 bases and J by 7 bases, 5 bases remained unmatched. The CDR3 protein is CASRVTSGRFGELFF. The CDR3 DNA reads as TGCGCCAGCAGGGTGACTAGCGGGAGGTTCGGGGAGCTGTTTTTT.

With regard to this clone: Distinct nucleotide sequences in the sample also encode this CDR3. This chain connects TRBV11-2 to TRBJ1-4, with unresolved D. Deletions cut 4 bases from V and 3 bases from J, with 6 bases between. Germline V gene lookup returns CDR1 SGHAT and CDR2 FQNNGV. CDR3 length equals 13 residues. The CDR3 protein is CASSSQPNEKLFF. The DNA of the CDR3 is TGTGCCAGCAGCTCACAGCCTAATGAAAAACTGTTTTTT.

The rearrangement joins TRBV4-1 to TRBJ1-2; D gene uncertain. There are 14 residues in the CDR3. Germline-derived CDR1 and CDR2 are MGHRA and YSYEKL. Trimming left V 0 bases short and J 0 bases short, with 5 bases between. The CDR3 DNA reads TGCGCCAGCAGCCAAGAATCCCCTAACTATGGCTACACCTTC. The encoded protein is CASSQESPNYGYTF.

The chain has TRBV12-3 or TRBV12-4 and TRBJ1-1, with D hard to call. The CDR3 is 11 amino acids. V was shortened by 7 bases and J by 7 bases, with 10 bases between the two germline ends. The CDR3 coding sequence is TGTGCCAGCACTTGGTCCCGTGAAGCTTTCTTT. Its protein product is CASTWSREAFF.

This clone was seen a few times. The CDR3 spells CTSSKHRDRTEAFF. CDR3 bases: TGCACCAGCAGCAAGCACCGGGACAGGACTGAAGCTTTCTTT. This chain connects TRBV1 to TRBJ1-1; TRBD1 is taken as the D call from the table, unchecked against the DNA. TRBV1 is labeled a pseudogene. This CDR3 has 14 residues.

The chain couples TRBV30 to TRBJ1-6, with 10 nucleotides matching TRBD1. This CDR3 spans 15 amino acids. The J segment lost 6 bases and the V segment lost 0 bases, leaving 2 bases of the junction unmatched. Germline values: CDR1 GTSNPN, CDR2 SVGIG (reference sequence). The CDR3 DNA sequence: TGTGCCTGGAGTGTGACAGGGGGCGGTAATTCACCCCTCCACTTT. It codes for CAWSVTGGGNSPLHF.

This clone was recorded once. As DNA, the CDR3 is TGTGCCAGCGGGCCGCTCAATCAGCCCCAGCATTTT. Translated, it gives CASGPLNQPQHF. The chain recombines TRBV19 with TRBJ1-5, with D unresolved. The CDR3 sequence is 12 residues long. Trimming took 9 bases from V and 3 from J, leaving 9 bases between them. The germline V gene has CDR1 LNHDA and CDR2 SQIVND (reference sequence).

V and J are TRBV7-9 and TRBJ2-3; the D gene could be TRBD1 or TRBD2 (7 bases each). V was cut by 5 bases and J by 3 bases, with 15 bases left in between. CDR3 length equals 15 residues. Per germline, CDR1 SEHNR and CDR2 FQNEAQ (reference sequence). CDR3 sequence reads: CASSQGGLRTDTQYF. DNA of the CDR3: TGTGCCAGCAGCCAGGGGGGACTAAGAACAGATACGCAGTATTTT. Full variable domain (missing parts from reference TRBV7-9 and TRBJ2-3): DTGVSQNPRHKITKRGQNVTFRCDPISEHNRLYWYRQTLGQGPEFLTYFQNEAQLEKSRLLSDRFSAERPKGSFSTLEIQRTEQGDSAMYLCASSQGGLRTDTQYFGPGTRLTVL.

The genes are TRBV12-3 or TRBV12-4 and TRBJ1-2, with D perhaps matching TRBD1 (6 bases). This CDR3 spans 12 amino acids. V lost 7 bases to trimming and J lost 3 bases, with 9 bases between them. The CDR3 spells CASTGADYGYTF. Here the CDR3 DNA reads TGTGCCAGCACAGGGGCTGACTATGGCTACACCTTC.

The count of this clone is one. The CDR3 DNA is TGTGCCAGCAGCGTCAGCCAGCAGGAGCAGTTCTTC. Its protein product is CASSVSQQEQFF. The chain links TRBV6-5 to TRBJ2-1; no definite D call. This CDR3 is built from 12 residues. Germline-derived CDR1 and CDR2 are MNHEY and SVGAGI. The V and J ends lost 6 bases and 10 bases respectively, with 13 bases between them.

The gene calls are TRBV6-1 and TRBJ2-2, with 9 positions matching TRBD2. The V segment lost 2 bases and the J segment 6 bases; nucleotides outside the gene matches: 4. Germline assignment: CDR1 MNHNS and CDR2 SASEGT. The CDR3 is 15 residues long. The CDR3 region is CASSESGRRAGELFF. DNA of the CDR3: TGTGCCAGCAGTGAAAGCGGGAGGAGGGCCGGGGAGCTGTTTTTT.

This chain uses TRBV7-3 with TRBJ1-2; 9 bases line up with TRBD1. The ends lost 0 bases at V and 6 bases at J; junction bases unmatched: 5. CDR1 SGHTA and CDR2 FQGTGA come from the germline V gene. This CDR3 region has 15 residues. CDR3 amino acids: CASSLTGTGGHGYTF. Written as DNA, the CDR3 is TGTGCCAGCAGCTTAACCGGAACAGGGGGCCATGGCTACACCTTC.

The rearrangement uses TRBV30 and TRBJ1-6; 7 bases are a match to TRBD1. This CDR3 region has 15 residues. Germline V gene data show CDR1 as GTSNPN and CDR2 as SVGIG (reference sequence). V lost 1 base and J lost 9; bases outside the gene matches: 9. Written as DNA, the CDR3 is TGTGCCTGGAGTGCGCGGACAGGTCCCGGTTCACCCCTCCACTTT. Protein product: CAWSARTGPGSPLHF.

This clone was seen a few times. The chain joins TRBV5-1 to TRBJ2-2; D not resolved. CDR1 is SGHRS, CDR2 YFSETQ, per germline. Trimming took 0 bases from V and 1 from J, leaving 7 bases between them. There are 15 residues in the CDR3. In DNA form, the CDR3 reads TGCGCCAGCAGCTTGGCCCTGAGGAACACCGGGGAGCTGTTTTTT. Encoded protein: CASSLALRNTGELFF. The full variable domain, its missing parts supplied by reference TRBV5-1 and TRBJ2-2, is KAGVTQTPRYLIKTRGQQVTLSCSPISGHRSVSWYQQTPGQGLQFLFEYFSETQRNKGNFPGRFSGRQFSNSRSEMNVSTLELGDSALYLCASSLALRNTGELFFGEGSRLTVL.

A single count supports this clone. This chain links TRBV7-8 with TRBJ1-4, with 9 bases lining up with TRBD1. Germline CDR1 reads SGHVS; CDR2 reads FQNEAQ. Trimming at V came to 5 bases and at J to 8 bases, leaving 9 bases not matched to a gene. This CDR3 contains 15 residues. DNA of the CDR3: TGTGCCAGCAGCGCGGACAGGGGTCTGGGAGAAAAACTGTTTTTT. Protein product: CASSADRGLGEKLFF.

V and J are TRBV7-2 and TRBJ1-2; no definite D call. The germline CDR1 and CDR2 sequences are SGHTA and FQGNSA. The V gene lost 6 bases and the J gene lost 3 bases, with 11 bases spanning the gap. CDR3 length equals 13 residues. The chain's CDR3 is CASRPGSDYGYTF. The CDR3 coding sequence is TGTGCCAGCAGGCCCGGGAGCGACTATGGCTACACCTTC. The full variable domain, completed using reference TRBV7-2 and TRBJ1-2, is GAGVSQSPSNKVTEKGKDVELRCDPISGHTALYWYRQSLGQGLEFLIYFQGNSAPDKSGLPSDRFSAERTGGSVSTLTIQRTQQEDSAVYLCASRPGSDYGYTFGSGTRLTVV.

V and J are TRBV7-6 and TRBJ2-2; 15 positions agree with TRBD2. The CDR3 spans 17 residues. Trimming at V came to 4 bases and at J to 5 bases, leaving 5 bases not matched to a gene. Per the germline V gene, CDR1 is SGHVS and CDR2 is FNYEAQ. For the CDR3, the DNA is TGTGCCAGCAGCTCCCCAGGACTAGCGGGAGGGACCGGGGAGCTGTTTTTT. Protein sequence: CASSSPGLAGGTGELFF.